The 17 T cell receptor beta chains presented below share a single source sample, sequenced in a study of blood T cell repertoires in COVID-19. Assay: immunoSEQ multiplex PCR; the TCRdb copy retains only in-frame clones and omits some. The repertoire holds about 22,000 clones, with 75% to 95% as singletons. The material sequenced was peripheral blood. Every receptor here comes from a woman between 65 and 79 years old with active COVID-19.

The rearrangement joins TRBV10-3 to TRBJ1-2; maybe TRBD1 (6 bases). There are 12 residues in the CDR3. Germline lookup yields CDR1 ENHRY and CDR2 SYGVKD. Trimming pared 6 bases from V and 3 bases from J, leaving 8 bases between. DNA of the CDR3: TGTGCCATCAGCAGACAGGACTATGGCTACACCTTC. Protein sequence: CAISRQDYGYTF.

This chain links TRBV11-3 with TRBJ2-5, with a weak D call TRBD2 (5 bases). The V end was cut by 4 bases, the J end by 1 base, with 16 bases between. The CDR3 contains 16 residues. Germline loops: CDR1 SGHNT, CDR2 YENEEA. The CDR3 DNA follows: TGTGCCAGCAGCTCCGGGAAAGCGGCTACCCAAGAGACCCAGTACTTC. It encodes CASSSGKAATQETQYF. The variable domain in full, completed from reference TRBV11-3 and TRBJ2-5, reads EAGVVQSPRYKIIEKKQPVAFWCNPISGHNTLYWYLQNLGQGPELLIRYENEEAVDDSQLPKDRFSAERLKGVDSTLKIQPAELGDSAVYLCASSSGKAATQETQYFGPGTRLLVL.

The chain couples TRBV27 to TRBJ2-7, with D perhaps matching TRBD2 (6 bases). CDR1 and CDR2 (germline): MNHEY, SMNVEV (reference sequence). Between the trimmed V and J ends, which lost 0 bases and 4 bases, there was a span of 13 bases. The CDR3 length is 15 residues. The DNA of the CDR3 is TGTGCCAGCAGTTTATCTCCGGGACTTAAGTACGAGCAGTACTTC. This encodes CASSLSPGLKYEQYF.

This rearrangement joins TRBV7-9 to TRBJ2-1, with TRBD2 identical over 7 bases. Germline CDR1 is SEHNR and CDR2 is FQNEAQ (reference sequence). V dropped 1 base and J dropped 4; count of bases not matched to a gene: 4. CDR3 size: 15 residues. The CDR3 coding sequence is TGTGCCAGCAGCTTAGTGAGCGGGAATTACAATGAGCAGTTCTTC. Translated, it gives CASSLVSGNYNEQFF.

The chain is built from TRBV7-9 and TRBJ2-5; TRBD1 agrees at 8 bases. CDR3 length: 14 residues. J gave up 5 bases and V 5 bases, and 7 bases lay outside the gene matches. Germline values: CDR1 SEHNR, CDR2 FQNEAQ (reference sequence). The CDR3 reads CASSRQTGDETQYF. DNA for the CDR3: TGTGCCAGCAGCCGACAGACAGGGGACGAGACCCAGTACTTC. Together with reference TRBV7-9 and TRBJ2-5, the CDR3 gives the full variable domain: DTGVSQNPRHKITKRGQNVTFRCDPISEHNRLYWYRQTLGQGPEFLTYFQNEAQLEKSRLLSDRFSAERPKGSFSTLEIQRTEQGDSAMYLCASSRQTGDETQYFGPGTRLLVL.

The chain has TRBV11-3 and TRBJ2-1; a weak D match, TRBD2 (5 bases). The CDR3 spans 15 residues. The V end was cut by 4 bases, the J end by 6 bases, with 16 bases between. Germline assignment: CDR1 SGHNT and CDR2 YENEEA. The CDR3 sequence is CASSSGSPDSNEQFF. The DNA of the CDR3 is TGTGCCAGCAGCTCGGGATCCCCGGACTCCAATGAGCAGTTCTTC.

This clone was detected a few times. V usage is TRBV28 and J usage is TRBJ2-1; 7 bases fit TRBD1. The germline V gene encodes CDR1 MDHEN and CDR2 SYDVKM. Trimming took 6 bases from V and 5 from J; bases not matched to a gene: 7. The CDR3 is 14 residues long. The CDR3 is CASSRQGFDNEQFF. CDR3 nucleotides: TGTGCCAGCAGCCGACAGGGTTTCGACAATGAGCAGTTCTTC.

V usage is TRBV6-2 or TRBV6-3 and J usage is TRBJ1-5; unclear D gene. The CDR3 is 13 residues long. Germline V CDR1 and CDR2: MNHEY, SVGEGT. V lost 0 bases to trimming and J lost 7 bases, with 7 bases between them. CDR3 amino acids: CASSYSEGQPQHF. The CDR3 nucleotides are TGTGCCAGCAGTTACTCGGAGGGACAGCCCCAGCATTTT.

This clone is a singleton in its sample. V is TRBV7-2 and J is TRBJ1-2, with a weak D call TRBD1 (5 bases). The length of the CDR3 is 14 residues. Trimming took 4 bases from V and 4 from J, leaving 13 bases between them. CDR1 SGHTA and CDR2 FQGNSA come from the germline V gene. CDR3: CASSSQGPFYGYTF. The CDR3 DNA follows: TGTGCCAGCAGCTCGCAGGGTCCCTTCTATGGCTACACCTTC.

The chain employs TRBV3-1 (or the pseudogene TRBV3-2) and TRBJ2-2, with TRBD1 matching 10 bases. The CDR3 is made up of 16 amino acids. Germline assignment: CDR1 LGHDT and CDR2 YNNKEL (reference sequence). The junction had 7 bases not matched to a gene; V was cut back by 5 bases and J by 4 bases. This CDR3 is CASSNRQGARTGELFF. The CDR3 DNA sequence: TGTGCCAGCAGCAACAGACAGGGGGCGCGCACCGGGGAGCTGTTTTTT.

The chain employs TRBV28 and TRBJ1-1, with D unresolved. V lost 3 bases, J lost 1 base, and 6 bases lay in between. There are 13 residues in the CDR3. Germline V gene data show CDR1 as MDHEN and CDR2 as SYDVKM. The CDR3: CASSFLENTEAFF. CDR3 in DNA: TGTGCCAGCAGTTTCCTAGAGAACACTGAAGCTTTCTTT.

The V gene is TRBV27, the J gene TRBJ2-1; 8 bases match TRBD2. Trimming at V came to 4 bases and at J to 6 bases, leaving 8 bases not matched to a gene. The CDR3 sequence is 15 residues long. The germline V gene encodes CDR1 MNHEY and CDR2 SMNVEV (reference sequence). The CDR3 is CASSYGTSLVNEQFF. In nucleotides, the CDR3 is TGTGCCAGCAGTTACGGGACTAGTTTGGTCAATGAGCAGTTCTTC.

The chain recombines TRBV27 with TRBJ2-7; 9 bases are a match to TRBD1. Germline V gives CDR1 MNHEY, CDR2 SMNVEV (reference sequence). V shed 8 bases, J shed 6 bases, and the junction held 8 bases outside the gene matches. The CDR3 covers 13 residues. CDR3 nucleotides: TGTGCCAGCCGCCGGGACAGGGTGGCCGAGCAGTACTTC. This codes for CASRRDRVAEQYF.

As for this clone: A junction boundary mismatches the germline segment, possibly from a read error. The chain is built from TRBV7-2 and TRBJ2-5; 7 nucleotides line up with TRBD2. The CDR3 is 14 amino acids. The germline V gene has CDR1 SGHTA and CDR2 FQGNSA. CDR3 nucleotides: TGTGCCAGCAGCTTAGGGGGAGGGCAAGCGACCCAGTACTTC. Translating it yields CASSLGGGQATQYF. Supplemented by reference TRBV7-2 and TRBJ2-5, the full variable domain reads GAGVSQSPSNKVTEKGKDVELRCDPISGHTALYWYRQSLGQGLEFLIYFQGNSAPDKSGLPSDRFSAERTGGSVSTLTIQRTQQEDSAVYLCASSLGGGQATQYFGPGTRLLVL.

This chain connects TRBV10-2 to TRBJ2-1; 13 bases map to TRBD2. Germline assignment: CDR1 WSHSY and CDR2 SAAADI. The CDR3 runs 16 residues. V lost 3 bases to trimming and J lost 8 bases; unmatched junction nucleotides: 7. CDR3 DNA sequence: TGCGCCAGCAGTGATATACTAGCGGGAGGGGTTGATGAGCAGTTCTTC. Its protein is CASSDILAGGVDEQFF.

This clone has just one count. The chain couples TRBV4-2 to TRBJ2-1; TRBD1 matches at 9 bases. Germline-derived CDR1 and CDR2 are LGHNA and YNFKEQ. There are 16 residues in the CDR3. V gave up 0 bases and J gave up 9 bases; unmatched junction bases: 9. The CDR3 protein is CASSQEPGTGFTEQFF. The CDR3 DNA reads TGTGCCAGCAGCCAAGAGCCGGGGACAGGGTTTACTGAGCAGTTCTTC.

The rearrangement joins TRBV6-5 to TRBJ2-3, with 8 nucleotides matching TRBD1. The CDR3 loop spans 15 amino acids. Trimming removed 6 bases from V and 4 bases from J; junction bases left unmatched: 9. Germline values: CDR1 MNHEY, CDR2 SVGAGI. CDR3 protein: CASRRETGVADTQYF. CDR3 DNA sequence: TGTGCCAGCAGGAGGGAGACAGGGGTTGCAGATACGCAGTATTTT.